This TCR beta chain emerged from a study of blood T cell repertoires in COVID-19. Across the whole study: Acute-phase and convalescent COVID-19 samples originated in the United States, Italy and Spain. T cells, B-cell-depleted T cells, or PBMCs provided the cDNA or gDNA that served as material.

In the authors' methods: Amplification with reference gene primers provided the estimates of nucleated cell counts. Sequenced by immunoSEQ multiplex PCR; TCRdb stores in-frame clones only, minus some. V and J calls and clone size follow that table, whereas D and trimming were derived from the DNA. This sample carries 65,000 to 95,000 clones, 75% to 85% of them seen once, and the ten largest clones take 20% to 25%. V was cut by 7 bases and J by 1 base, with 15 bases left in between. The length of the CDR3 is 15 residues. Germline lookup yields CDR1 SGHRS and CDR2 YFSETQ. This TCR came from a woman between 50 and 59 years old with acute or convalescent COVID-19. Sequences were obtained from peripheral blood. V is TRBV5-1 and J is TRBJ2-1; tentative D call: TRBD2 (6 bases). CDR3 sequence reads: CASYPGSGSYNEQFF. CDR3 in DNA: TGCGCCAGCTACCCGGGGAGCGGGTCCTACAATGAGCAGTTCTTC.